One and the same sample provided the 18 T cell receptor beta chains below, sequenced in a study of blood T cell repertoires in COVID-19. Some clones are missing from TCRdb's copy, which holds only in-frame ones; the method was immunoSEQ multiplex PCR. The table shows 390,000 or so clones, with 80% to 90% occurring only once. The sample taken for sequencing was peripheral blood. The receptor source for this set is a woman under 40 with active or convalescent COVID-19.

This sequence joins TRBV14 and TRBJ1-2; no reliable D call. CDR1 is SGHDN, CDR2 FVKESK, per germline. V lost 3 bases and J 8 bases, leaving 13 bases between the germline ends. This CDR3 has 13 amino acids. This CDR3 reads CASSQAGTSGYTF. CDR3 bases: TGTGCCAGCAGCCAGGCAGGCACCTCAGGCTACACCTTC.

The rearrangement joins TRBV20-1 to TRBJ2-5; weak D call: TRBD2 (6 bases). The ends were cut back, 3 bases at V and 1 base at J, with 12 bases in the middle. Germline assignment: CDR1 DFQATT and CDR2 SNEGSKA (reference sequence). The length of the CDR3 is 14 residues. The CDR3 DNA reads TGCAGTGCTAGTGTACAACTAGCCCAAGAGACCCAGTACTTC. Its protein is CSASVQLAQETQYF.

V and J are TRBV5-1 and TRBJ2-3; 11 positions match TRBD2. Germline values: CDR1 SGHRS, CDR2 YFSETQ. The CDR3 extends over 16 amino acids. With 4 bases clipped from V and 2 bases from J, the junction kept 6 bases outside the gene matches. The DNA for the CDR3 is TGCGCCAGCAGCCCCAATAGCGGGAGGGCCACAGATACGCAGTATTTT. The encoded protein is CASSPNSGRATDTQYF.

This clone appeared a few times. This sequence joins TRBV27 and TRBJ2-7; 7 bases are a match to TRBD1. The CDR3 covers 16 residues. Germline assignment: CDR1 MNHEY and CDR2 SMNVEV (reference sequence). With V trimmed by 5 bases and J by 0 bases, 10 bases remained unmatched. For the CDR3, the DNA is TGTGCCAGCAGTCCCGCGACAGGGATTGACTCCTACGAGCAGTACTTC. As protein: CASSPATGIDSYEQYF.

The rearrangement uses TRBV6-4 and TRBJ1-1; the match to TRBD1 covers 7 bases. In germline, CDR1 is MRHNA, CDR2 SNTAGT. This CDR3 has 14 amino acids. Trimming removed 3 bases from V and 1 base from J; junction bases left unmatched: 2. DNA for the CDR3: TGTGCCAGCAGTGAGACAGGGTCGAACACTGAAGCTTTCTTT. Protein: CASSETGSNTEAFF.

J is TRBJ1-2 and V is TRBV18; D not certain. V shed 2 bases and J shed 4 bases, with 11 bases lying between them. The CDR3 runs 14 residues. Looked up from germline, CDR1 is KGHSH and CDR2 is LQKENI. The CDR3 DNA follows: TGTGCCAGCTCACCAAGCCCGTTAGCCTATGGCTACACCTTC. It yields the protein CASSPSPLAYGYTF. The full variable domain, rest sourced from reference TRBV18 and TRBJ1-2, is NAGVMQNPRHLVRRRGQEARLRCSPMKGHSHVYWYRQLPEEGLKFMVYLQKENIIDESGMPKERFSAEFPKEGPSILRIQQVVRGDSAAYFCASSPSPLAYGYTFGSGTRLTVV.

The CDR3 region is CASSLAGGGSSYEQYF. The DNA for the CDR3 is TGTGCCAGCAGCTTGGCCGGCGGGGGTAGCTCCTACGAGCAGTACTTC. The chain combines TRBV5-4 with TRBJ2-7, with 7 bases identical to TRBD2. The V gene end was trimmed by 0 bases and the J gene end by 0 bases; junction bases not matched to a gene: 6. The CDR3 loop spans 16 amino acids. Germline-derived CDR1 and CDR2 are SGHNT and YYREEE (reference sequence).

The CDR3 coding sequence is TGTGCCAGCAGTAGTTACAGGAACACCGGGGAGCTGTTTTTT. Its protein product is CASSSYRNTGELFF. The chain has TRBV11-2 and TRBJ2-2; D is uncertain. This CDR3 has 14 residues. CDR1 SGHAT and CDR2 FQNNGV come from the germline V gene. Trimming removed 6 bases from V and 1 base from J, with 9 bases in between.

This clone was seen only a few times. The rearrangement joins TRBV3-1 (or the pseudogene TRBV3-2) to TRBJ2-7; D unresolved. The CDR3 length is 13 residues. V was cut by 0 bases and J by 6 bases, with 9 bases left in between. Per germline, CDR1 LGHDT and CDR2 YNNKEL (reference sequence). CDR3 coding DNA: TGTGCCAGCAGCCAAGAGATAGCCGGCGAGCAGTACTTC. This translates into CASSQEIAGEQYF.

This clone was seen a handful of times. The CDR3 DNA reads as TGTGCCAGTAGTATGGGACTAGCGGGAGTGGGCGGGGAGCTGTTTTTT. Translating gives CASSMGLAGVGGELFF. The J gene is TRBJ2-2, the V gene TRBV19; 14 bases are a match to TRBD2. V was pared by 3 bases and J by 7 bases, with 4 bases of the junction left unmatched. CDR1 is LNHDA and CDR2 is SQIVND in the germline V gene (reference sequence). The CDR3 is 16 residues long.

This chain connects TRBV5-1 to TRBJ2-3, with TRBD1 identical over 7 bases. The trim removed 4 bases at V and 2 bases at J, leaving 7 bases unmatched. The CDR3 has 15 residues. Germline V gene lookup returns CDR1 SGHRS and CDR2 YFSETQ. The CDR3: CASSPDRSNTDTQYF. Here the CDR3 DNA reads TGCGCCAGCAGCCCGGACAGGAGCAACACAGATACGCAGTATTTT.

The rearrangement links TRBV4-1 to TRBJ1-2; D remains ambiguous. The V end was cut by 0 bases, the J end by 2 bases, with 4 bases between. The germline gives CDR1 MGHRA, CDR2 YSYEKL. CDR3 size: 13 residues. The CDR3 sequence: CASSQDSNYGYTF. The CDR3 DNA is TGCGCCAGCAGCCAAGATTCGAACTATGGCTACACCTTC.

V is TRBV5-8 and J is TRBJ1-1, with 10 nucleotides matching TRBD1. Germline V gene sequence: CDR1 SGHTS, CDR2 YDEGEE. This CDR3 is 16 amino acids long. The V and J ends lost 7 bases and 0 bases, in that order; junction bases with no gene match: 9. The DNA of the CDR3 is TGTGCCAGCCGGGGGACAGGGGTATTCATGAACACTGAAGCTTTCTTT. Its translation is CASRGTGVFMNTEAFF.

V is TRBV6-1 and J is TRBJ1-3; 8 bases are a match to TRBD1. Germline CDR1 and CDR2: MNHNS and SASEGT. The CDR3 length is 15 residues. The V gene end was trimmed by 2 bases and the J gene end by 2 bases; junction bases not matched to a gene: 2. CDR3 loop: CASSETRGPGNTIYF. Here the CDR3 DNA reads TGTGCCAGCAGTGAAACCAGGGGGCCTGGAAACACCATATATTTT.

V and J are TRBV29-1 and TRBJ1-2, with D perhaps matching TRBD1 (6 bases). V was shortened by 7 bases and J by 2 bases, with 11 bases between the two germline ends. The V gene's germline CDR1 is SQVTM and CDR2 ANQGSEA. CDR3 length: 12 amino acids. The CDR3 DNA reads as TGCAGCGCCCCAGGGGAGAACTATGGCTACACCTTC. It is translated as CSAPGENYGYTF.

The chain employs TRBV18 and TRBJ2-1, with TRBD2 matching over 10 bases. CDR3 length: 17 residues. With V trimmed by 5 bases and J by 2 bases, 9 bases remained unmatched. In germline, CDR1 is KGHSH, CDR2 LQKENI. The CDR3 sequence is CASSRSSGGGTYNEQFF. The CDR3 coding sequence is TGTGCCAGCTCAAGGTCTAGCGGGGGAGGGACCTACAATGAGCAGTTCTTC.

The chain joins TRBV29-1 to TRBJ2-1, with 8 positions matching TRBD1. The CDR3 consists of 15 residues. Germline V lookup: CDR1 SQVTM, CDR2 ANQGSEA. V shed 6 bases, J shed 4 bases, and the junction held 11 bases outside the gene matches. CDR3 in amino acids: CSVDDDRGQYNEQFF. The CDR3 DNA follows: TGCAGCGTCGACGACGACAGGGGCCAATACAATGAGCAGTTCTTC.

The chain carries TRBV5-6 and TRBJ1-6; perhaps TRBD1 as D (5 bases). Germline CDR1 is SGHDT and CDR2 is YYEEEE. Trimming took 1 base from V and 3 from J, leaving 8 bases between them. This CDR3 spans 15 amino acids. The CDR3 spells CASSLWGIYNSPLHF. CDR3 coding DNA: TGTGCCAGCAGCTTGTGGGGCATCTATAATTCACCCCTCCACTTT. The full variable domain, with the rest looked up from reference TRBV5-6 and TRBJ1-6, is DAGVTQSPTHLIKTRGQQVTLRCSPKSGHDTVSWYQQALGQGPQFIFQYYEEEERQRGNFPDRFSGHQFPNYSSELNVNALLLGDSALYLCASSLWGIYNSPLHFGNGTRLTVT.